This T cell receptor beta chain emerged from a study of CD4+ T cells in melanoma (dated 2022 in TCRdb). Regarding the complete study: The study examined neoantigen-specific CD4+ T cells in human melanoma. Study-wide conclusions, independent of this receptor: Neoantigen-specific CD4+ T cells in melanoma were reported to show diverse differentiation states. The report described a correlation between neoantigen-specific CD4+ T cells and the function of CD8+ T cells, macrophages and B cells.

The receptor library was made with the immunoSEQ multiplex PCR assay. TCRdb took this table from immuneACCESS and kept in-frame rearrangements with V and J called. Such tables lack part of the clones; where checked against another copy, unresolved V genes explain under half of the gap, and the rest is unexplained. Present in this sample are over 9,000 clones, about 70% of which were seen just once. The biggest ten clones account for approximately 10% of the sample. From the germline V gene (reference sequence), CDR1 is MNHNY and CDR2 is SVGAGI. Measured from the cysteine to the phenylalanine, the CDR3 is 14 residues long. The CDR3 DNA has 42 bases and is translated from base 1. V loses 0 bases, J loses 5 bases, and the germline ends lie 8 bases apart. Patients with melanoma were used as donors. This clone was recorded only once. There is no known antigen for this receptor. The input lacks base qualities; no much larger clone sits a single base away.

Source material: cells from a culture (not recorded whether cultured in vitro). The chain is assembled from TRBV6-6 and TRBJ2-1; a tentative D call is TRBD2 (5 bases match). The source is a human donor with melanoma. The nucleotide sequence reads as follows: TGTGCCAGCAGTTACTCGAGGGCGAACAATGAGCAGTTCTTC. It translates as CASSYSRANNEQFF.